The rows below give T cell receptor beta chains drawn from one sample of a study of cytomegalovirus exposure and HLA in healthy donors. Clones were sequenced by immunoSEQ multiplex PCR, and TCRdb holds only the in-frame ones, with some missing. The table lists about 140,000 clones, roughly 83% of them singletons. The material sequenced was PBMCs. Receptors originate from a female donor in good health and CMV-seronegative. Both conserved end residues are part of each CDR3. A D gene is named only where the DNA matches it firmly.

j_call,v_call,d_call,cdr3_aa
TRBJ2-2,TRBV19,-,CASSTVRVGTGELFF
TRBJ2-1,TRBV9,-,CASSPTGSKQFF
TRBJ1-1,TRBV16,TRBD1,CASSQSGTGLSEAFF
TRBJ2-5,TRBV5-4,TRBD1,CASSSASGGQGTQYF
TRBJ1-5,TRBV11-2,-,CASSLEQYQPQHF
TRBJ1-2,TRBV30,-,CASWTREHTF
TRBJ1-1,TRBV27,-,CATWGDRTEAFF
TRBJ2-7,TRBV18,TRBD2,CASSETAGGPYEQYF
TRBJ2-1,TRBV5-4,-,CASSFDRRRGRNEQFF
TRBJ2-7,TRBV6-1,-,CASIETYEQYF
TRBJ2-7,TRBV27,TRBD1,CASSLRTGLLSYEQYF
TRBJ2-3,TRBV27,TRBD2,CASRTSGSRVDTQYF
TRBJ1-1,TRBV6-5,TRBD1,CASSYPGQKSAFF
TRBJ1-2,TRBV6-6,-,CASSLPDYGYTF
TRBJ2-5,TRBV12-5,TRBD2,CASGPGGGQETQYF
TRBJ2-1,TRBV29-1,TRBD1,CSVGGQGFNEQFF
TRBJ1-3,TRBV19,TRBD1,CASTPDREENTIYF
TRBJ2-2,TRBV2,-,CASSEVVYGELFF
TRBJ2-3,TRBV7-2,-,CASSQSGVVTDTQYF
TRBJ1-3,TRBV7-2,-,CASNQAGNTIYF
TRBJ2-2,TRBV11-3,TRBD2,CASSSREGHTGELFF
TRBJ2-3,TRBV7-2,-,CASSLRDWNTDTQYF
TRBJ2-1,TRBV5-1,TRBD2,CASSLATSGGTNEQFF
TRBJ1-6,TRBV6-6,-,CASSYREGVGNSPLHF
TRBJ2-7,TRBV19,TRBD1,CASRLTGTEAHEQYF